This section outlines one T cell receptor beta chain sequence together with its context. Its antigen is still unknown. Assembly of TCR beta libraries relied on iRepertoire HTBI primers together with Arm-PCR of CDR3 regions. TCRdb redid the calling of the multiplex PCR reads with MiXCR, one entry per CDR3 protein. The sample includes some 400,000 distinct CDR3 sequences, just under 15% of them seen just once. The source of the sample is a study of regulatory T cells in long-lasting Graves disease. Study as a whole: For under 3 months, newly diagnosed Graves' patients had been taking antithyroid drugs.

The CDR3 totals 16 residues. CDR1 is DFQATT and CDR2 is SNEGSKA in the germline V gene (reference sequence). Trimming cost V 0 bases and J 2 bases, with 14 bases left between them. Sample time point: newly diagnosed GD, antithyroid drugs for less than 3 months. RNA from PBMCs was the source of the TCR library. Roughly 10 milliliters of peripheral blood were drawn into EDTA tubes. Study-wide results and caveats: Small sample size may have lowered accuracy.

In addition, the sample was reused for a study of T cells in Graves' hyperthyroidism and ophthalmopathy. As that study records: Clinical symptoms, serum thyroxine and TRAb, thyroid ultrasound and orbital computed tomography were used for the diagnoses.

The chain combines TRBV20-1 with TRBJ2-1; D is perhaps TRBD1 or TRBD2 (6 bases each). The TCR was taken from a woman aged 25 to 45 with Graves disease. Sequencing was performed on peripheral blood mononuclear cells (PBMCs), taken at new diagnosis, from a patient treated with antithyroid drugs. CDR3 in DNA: TGCAGTGCTAGAGATAGTAGGCGGGACACCTACAATGAGCAGTTCTTC. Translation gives CSARDSRRDTYNEQFF.